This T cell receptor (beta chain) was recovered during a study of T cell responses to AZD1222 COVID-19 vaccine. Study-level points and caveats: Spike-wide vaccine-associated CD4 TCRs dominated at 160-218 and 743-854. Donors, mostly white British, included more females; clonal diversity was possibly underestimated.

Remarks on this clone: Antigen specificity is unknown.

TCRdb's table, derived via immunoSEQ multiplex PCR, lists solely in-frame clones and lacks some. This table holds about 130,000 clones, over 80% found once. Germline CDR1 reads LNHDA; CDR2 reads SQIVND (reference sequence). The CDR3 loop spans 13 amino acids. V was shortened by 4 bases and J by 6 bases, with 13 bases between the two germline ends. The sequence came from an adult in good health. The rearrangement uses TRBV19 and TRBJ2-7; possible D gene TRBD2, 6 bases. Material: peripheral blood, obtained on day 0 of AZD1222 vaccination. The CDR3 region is CASSRTGTSEQYF. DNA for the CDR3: TGTGCCAGTAGTAGGACCGGGACTTCCGAGCAGTACTTC.